Listed here are 9 T cell receptor beta chains from one sample, sequenced in a study of T cell responses to AZD1222 COVID-19 vaccine. Sequencing used immunoSEQ multiplex PCR; TCRdb keeps in-frame clones, though not all of them. The table shows 65,000 to 85,000 clones, with 85% to 95% occurring only once. Sequencing was performed on peripheral blood, taken on day 0 of AZD1222 vaccination. The receptors here all came from an adult in good health.

V gene TRBV20-1 combines with J gene TRBJ2-3, with D uncertain. V shed 4 bases and J shed 4 bases, with 6 bases lying between them. The CDR3 has 11 amino acids. Germline V gene lookup returns CDR1 DFQATT and CDR2 SNEGSKA (reference sequence). The chain's CDR3 is CSANLADTQYF. The CDR3 DNA follows: TGCAGTGCTAACCTAGCAGATACGCAGTATTTT.

V is TRBV19 and J is TRBJ2-5, with D tentatively TRBD2 (5 bases). Germline values: CDR1 LNHDA, CDR2 SQIVND (reference sequence). Between the trimmed V and J ends, which lost 3 bases and 6 bases, there was a span of 14 bases. There are 14 residues in the CDR3. The CDR3 DNA sequence: TGTGCCAGTAGTATGGCACTAGTAGTTCAGACCCAGTACTTC. It translates to CASSMALVVQTQYF. Full variable domain (remainder filled in from reference TRBV19 and TRBJ2-5): DGGITQSPKYLFRKEGQNVTLSCEQNLNHDAMYWYRQDPGQGLRLIYYSQIVNDFQKGDIAEGYSVSREKKESFPLTVTSAQKNPTAFYLCASSMALVVQTQYFGPGTRLLVL.

The chain has TRBV7-9 and TRBJ1-1; 8 bases align to TRBD1. Trimming at V came to 5 bases and at J to 3 bases, leaving 11 bases not matched to a gene. Germline V CDR1 and CDR2: SEHNR, FQNEAQ (reference sequence). CDR3 length equals 16 residues. The CDR3 coding sequence is TGTGCCAGCAGCCTACGAATTGGGACAGGAGACACTGAAGCTTTCTTT. Translating it yields CASSLRIGTGDTEAFF.

The rearrangement joins TRBV5-1 to TRBJ2-1; D uncertain. The CDR3 has 14 amino acids. V gave up 2 bases and J gave up 4 bases, with 10 bases separating them. CDR1 SGHRS and CDR2 YFSETQ come from the germline V gene. DNA of the CDR3: TGCGCCAGCAGCTTAAGTTATCAGTACAATGAGCAGTTCTTC. It translates to CASSLSYQYNEQFF.

The chain has TRBV5-6 and TRBJ1-5, with TRBD1 matching 8 bases. The CDR3 covers 17 residues. With V trimmed by 4 bases and J by 0 bases, 9 bases remained unmatched. Germline V gives CDR1 SGHDT, CDR2 YYEEEE. The CDR3 DNA sequence: TGTGCCAGCAGCCTCAGGGGGCCCCGCTATAGCAATCAGCCCCAGCATTTT. Its translation is CASSLRGPRYSNQPQHF.

J is TRBJ2-3 and V is TRBV5-1; 7 positions match TRBD1. V lost 4 bases to trimming and J lost 2 bases; unmatched junction nucleotides: 7. CDR3 size: 15 residues. From germline, CDR1 is SGHRS and CDR2 YFSETQ. In DNA form, the CDR3 reads TGCGCCAGCAGCGGGAAGGGGGCCCTCACAGATACGCAGTATTTT. This gives the protein CASSGKGALTDTQYF.

The chain employs TRBV9 and TRBJ1-1; D is ambiguous. The CDR3 runs to 17 residues. Trimming left V 0 bases short and J 1 base short, with 16 bases between. Per the germline V gene, CDR1 is SGDLS and CDR2 is YYNGEE. CDR3 sequence: CASSVASFGPKNTEAFF. CDR3 nucleotides: TGTGCCAGCAGCGTAGCTTCATTCGGCCCTAAGAACACTGAAGCTTTCTTT.

This clone was seen just once. The chain uses TRBV6-5 and TRBJ1-2; TRBD1 matches at 7 bases. The CDR3 sequence is 16 residues long. Germline V gives CDR1 MNHEY, CDR2 SVGAGI. V gave up 4 bases and J gave up 2 bases; unmatched junction bases: 10. CDR3 bases: TGTGCCAGCAGTTCCGGGGGACAGTTGAGAAACTATGGCTACACCTTC. It codes for CASSSGGQLRNYGYTF.

The V and J genes are TRBV7-3 and TRBJ2-3; TRBD2 aligns across 8 bases. Germline V gene lookup returns CDR1 SGHTA and CDR2 FQGTGA. The CDR3 runs to 15 residues. With 4 bases clipped from V and 4 bases from J, the junction kept 7 bases outside the gene matches. The CDR3 here is CASSSGLAGADTQYF. CDR3 bases: TGTGCCAGCAGCTCTGGTCTAGCGGGCGCAGATACGCAGTATTTT.